One and the same sample provided the 19 T cell receptor beta chains below, sequenced in a study of T cell repertoires in cytomegalovirus infection. TCRdb fed the reads into MiXCR, producing one record per CDR3 protein. The sample records approximately 500,000 distinct CDR3 sequences, more than 15% being singletons. The source material was CD8+ T cells from PBMCs. The receptors originated from a human donor in good health (CMV status not recorded). Some clones in this sample may be carry-over from other donors' samples.

Turning to this clonotype: A much larger clonotype is one base distant, so this may be a read error. This chain joins TRBV19 and TRBJ2-7; D not resolved. Germline assignment: CDR1 LNHDA and CDR2 SQIVND (reference sequence). The V end was cut by 9 bases, the J end by 5 bases, with 14 bases between. CDR3 length: 12 amino acids. The CDR3 reads CARNPDCDEQYF. CDR3 in DNA: TGTGCCAGAAACCCCGATTGTGACGAGCAGTACTTC.

There are a few counts of this clonotype. The genes are TRBV5-1 and TRBJ1-1; possible D gene TRBD1, 6 bases. Germline values: CDR1 SGHRS, CDR2 YFSETQ. V was cut by 1 base and J by 1 base, with 11 bases left in between. The CDR3 is 15 residues long. The CDR3 region is CASSLLTGRNTEAFF. Written as DNA, the CDR3 is TGCGCCAGCAGCTTGTTAACAGGGAGGAACACTGAAGCTTTCTTT. Complete variable domain (other parts from reference TRBV5-1 and TRBJ1-1): KAGVTQTPRYLIKTRGQQVTLSCSPISGHRSVSWYQQTPGQGLQFLFEYFSETQRNKGNFPGRFSGRQFSNSRSEMNVSTLELGDSALYLCASSLLTGRNTEAFFGQGTRLTVV.

This clonotype was recorded many times. This sequence joins TRBV12-3 or TRBV12-4 and TRBJ2-3, with D possibly being TRBD1 or TRBD2 (5 bases each). This CDR3 comprises 16 residues. V lost 5 bases, J lost 3 bases, and 18 bases lay in between. The CDR3 protein is CASSRDRNIITDTQYF. The DNA for the CDR3 is TGTGCCAGCAGTCGGGACCGAAACATTATAACAGATACGCAGTATTTT.

This clonotype was seen more than once but under ten times. The chain combines TRBV4-1 with TRBJ2-2, with 9 nucleotides matching TRBD2. Germline values: CDR1 MGHRA, CDR2 YSYEKL. V lost 5 bases, J lost 6 bases, and 7 bases stayed unmatched. The CDR3 is made up of 15 amino acids. CDR3 nucleotide sequence: TGCGCCAGCAGCACCCGGACTAGCGAAGCCGGGGAGCTGTTTTTT. Amino acid sequence: CASSTRTSEAGELFF.

The chain uses TRBV7-3 and TRBJ2-2; no clear D gene. The CDR3 covers 15 residues. Germline CDR1 SGHTA, CDR2 FQGTGA. Trimming took off 4 bases at V and 1 base at J, with 10 bases between the two ends. The CDR3 DNA reads as TGTGCCAGCAGCTCACCAGACCGGAACACCGGGGAGCTGTTTTTT. This codes for CASSSPDRNTGELFF.

This clonotype was observed at least ten times. The rearrangement joins TRBV7-6 to TRBJ2-7; possible D gene TRBD2, 5 bases. This CDR3 contains 14 residues. CDR1 is SGHVS and CDR2 is FNYEAQ in the germline V gene. With 4 bases removed from V and 5 bases from J, the gap between germline ends came to 15 bases. The CDR3 here is CASSSPEGIDEQYF. In nucleotides, the CDR3 is TGTGCCAGCAGCTCTCCCGAGGGAATCGACGAGCAGTACTTC.

This clonotype has ten or more counts. V is TRBV7-9 and J is TRBJ2-3, with 10 bases that match TRBD2. Germline V gives CDR1 SEHNR, CDR2 FQNEAQ (reference sequence). V lost 5 bases, J lost 4 bases, and 6 bases stayed unmatched. The CDR3 spans 15 residues. Written as DNA, the CDR3 is TGTGCCAGCAGCGTTAGCGGGAGGAGGGCAGATACGCAGTATTTT. Translation: CASSVSGRRADTQYF.

This clonotype was counted ten times or more. The chain carries TRBV7-6 and TRBJ1-1, with D uncertain. Trimming cost V 1 base and J 3 bases, with 9 bases left between them. The CDR3 spans 14 residues. Germline V gives CDR1 SGHVS, CDR2 FNYEAQ. CDR3 nucleotide sequence: TGTGCCAGCAGCTTAGATTGGGGAGACACTGAAGCTTTCTTT. This gives the protein CASSLDWGDTEAFF.

This clonotype was observed a few times. The gene calls are TRBV2 and TRBJ2-7; D call uncertain. V was clipped by 2 bases and J by 0 bases, with 8 bases between them. CDR1 SNHLY and CDR2 FYNNEI come from the germline V gene. This CDR3 region has 14 residues. CDR3 coding DNA: TGTGCCAGCAGTGAATCAACTCGCTCCTACGAGCAGTACTTC. Protein: CASSESTRSYEQYF.

This clonotype was found a few times. The V and J genes are TRBV10-1 and TRBJ2-1; TRBD2 agrees at 12 bases. With V trimmed by 0 bases and J by 5 bases, 5 bases remained unmatched. The CDR3 is 17 residues long. Germline V CDR1 and CDR2: WNHNN, SYGVQD (reference sequence). This CDR3 reads CASSESETSGGHNEQFF. The CDR3, as DNA: TGCGCCAGCAGTGAGTCGGAGACTAGCGGGGGCCACAATGAGCAGTTCTTC.

This clonotype showed up just a few times. The CDR3 DNA reads as TGCGCCAGCAGCCCCCAGGGTCAGGGGACCTACGAGCAGTACTTC. Its translation is CASSPQGQGTYEQYF. The chain couples TRBV4-1 to TRBJ2-7; weak D call: TRBD1 (6 bases). This CDR3 is 15 amino acids long. Germline assignment: CDR1 MGHRA and CDR2 YSYEKL. V dropped 4 bases and J dropped 2 bases, with 15 bases sitting between them.

The chain joins TRBV4-1 to TRBJ1-2, with 9 bases lining up with TRBD1. With 0 bases clipped from V and 3 bases from J, the junction kept 8 bases outside the gene matches. Germline CDR1 MGHRA, CDR2 YSYEKL. The CDR3 sequence is 17 residues long. This CDR3 is CASSQDRDRVGHYGYTF. The CDR3 DNA follows: TGCGCCAGCAGCCAAGACCGGGACAGGGTGGGCCACTATGGCTACACCTTC.

About this clonotype itself: No conserved phenylalanine or tryptophan ends this CDR3, so it is likely a read error. J is TRBJ2-7 and V is TRBV29-1; TRBD1 matches at 7 bases. The germline V gene encodes CDR1 SQVTM and CDR2 ANQGSEA. This CDR3 contains 13 residues. J lost 5 bases, V lost 3 bases, and 7 bases had no gene match. CDR3 protein: CSVDSPRGNEQYL. As DNA, the CDR3 is TGCAGCGTTGACTCGCCCAGGGGGAACGAGCAGTACTTA.

The chain uses TRBV5-1 and TRBJ1-1; no firm D call. CDR1 and CDR2 (germline): SGHRS, YFSETQ. V was cut by 4 bases and J by 1 base, with 14 bases left in between. The CDR3 has 15 amino acids. As DNA, the CDR3 is TGCGCCAGCAGCCTGGTCCCGGGAGGGAACACTGAAGCTTTCTTT. Encoded protein: CASSLVPGGNTEAFF. Variable domain in full (rest from reference TRBV5-1 and TRBJ1-1): KAGVTQTPRYLIKTRGQQVTLSCSPISGHRSVSWYQQTPGQGLQFLFEYFSETQRNKGNFPGRFSGRQFSNSRSEMNVSTLELGDSALYLCASSLVPGGNTEAFFGQGTRLTVV.

The chain recombines TRBV27 with TRBJ2-7; 9 bases align to TRBD2. The J segment lost 2 bases and the V segment lost 6 bases, leaving 5 bases of the junction unmatched. This CDR3 spans 14 amino acids. The germline V gene has CDR1 MNHEY and CDR2 SMNVEV (reference sequence). The CDR3 DNA sequence: TGTGCCAGCAGCACTCTAGCGGGACCCTACGAGCAGTACTTC. Translating gives CASSTLAGPYEQYF.

This clonotype was found many times. The chain recombines TRBV7-9 with TRBJ1-2; possibly TRBD1 for D (6 bases). The length of the CDR3 is 14 residues. Germline V gene sequence: CDR1 SEHNR, CDR2 FQNEAQ (reference sequence). V was pared by 3 bases and J by 3 bases, with 11 bases between. In nucleotides, the CDR3 is TGTGCCAGCAGCTTTCACGGGGGCGACTATGGCTACACCTTC. Protein product: CASSFHGGDYGYTF.

This clonotype has a count of ten or more. The gene calls are TRBV7-3 and TRBJ1-2; D uncertain. The CDR3 loop spans 14 amino acids. Trimming stripped 5 bases from V and 2 bases from J, with 12 bases between. Germline CDR1 SGHTA, CDR2 FQGTGA. The CDR3 nucleotides are TGTGCCAGCAGCCCAGGTCAGGAGAACTATGGCTACACCTTC. Amino acids: CASSPGQENYGYTF.

As regards this clonotype: This may be a read error, as it is one base from a much larger clone. The chain links TRBV11-2 to TRBJ2-1; D might be TRBD2 (5 bases). The CDR3 length is 15 residues. Trimming left V 6 bases short and J 5 bases short, with 17 bases between. From germline, CDR1 is SGHAT and CDR2 FQNNGV. Here the CDR3 DNA reads TGTGCCAGCAGACTGCTAGCCATGGGTCACAATGAGCAGTTCTTC. Residues: CASRLLAMGHNEQFF.

This clonotype was counted ten times or more. J is TRBJ2-3 and V is TRBV7-3, with a possible D match to TRBD1 (5 bases). V was pared by 0 bases and J by 7 bases, with 14 bases between. Germline CDR1 and CDR2: SGHTA and FQGTGA. The length of the CDR3 is 15 residues. CDR3 protein: CASSLTWQGKNTQYF. The CDR3 nucleotides read TGTGCCAGCAGCTTAACGTGGCAGGGTAAAAATACGCAGTATTTT.